The 21 T cell receptor beta chains below come from one sample, sequenced in a study of T cells in Graves' hyperthyroidism and ophthalmopathy. RNA transcripts were the template for amplifying TCR beta CDR3 regions. RT-PCR in the first round (using the HTBI primer set) targeted the TCR CDR3. TCRdb ran MiXCR on the multiplex PCR reads and lists one entry per CDR3 protein. The table records about 600,000 distinct CDR3 sequences, roughly 15% of them present only once. Sequencing used blood. Source of these receptors: a woman aged 50 to 60 with Graves' ophthalmopathy.

As regards this clonotype: This may arise from a read error, as a much more abundant clone is one base away. V usage is TRBV28 and J usage is TRBJ2-7, with D perhaps matching TRBD2 (6 bases). The CDR3 runs to 16 residues. Per germline, CDR1 MDHEN and CDR2 SYDVKM. Trimming stripped 7 bases from V and 2 bases from J, with 21 bases between. CDR3 region: CASKLSDGREAYEQYF. The DNA of the CDR3 is TGTGCCAGCAAACTTTCAGACGGGAGAGAAGCCTACGAGCAGTACTTC.

This clonotype was picked up a small number of times. The chain has TRBV9 and TRBJ1-1; 9 bases agree with TRBD1. Germline V gene lookup returns CDR1 SGDLS and CDR2 YYNGEE. The CDR3 sequence is 14 residues long. After removal of 0 bases from V and 10 bases from J, the junction contained 7 bases not matched to a gene. The CDR3 sequence is CASSVGGTGSRAFF. Written as DNA, the CDR3 is TGTGCCAGCAGCGTAGGGGGGACAGGGAGCAGAGCTTTCTTT.

This clonotype was picked up many times. The chain has TRBV29-1 and TRBJ2-5, with 7 bases identical to TRBD1. V trimming: 7 bases; J trimming: 3 bases; junction bases outside the gene matches: 14. The CDR3 spans 15 residues. In germline, CDR1 is SQVTM, CDR2 ANQGSEA. The CDR3 region is CSGPTSTGMEETQYF. The DNA of the CDR3 is TGCAGCGGGCCCACTTCGACAGGGATGGAAGAGACCCAGTACTTC.

This clonotype has at least ten counts. V is TRBV28 and J is TRBJ2-4, with D uncertain. Trimming took 3 bases from V and 0 from J, leaving 12 bases between them. CDR1 and CDR2 from the germline V gene are MDHEN and SYDVKM. This CDR3 is built from 16 residues. Here the CDR3 reads CASSLGGFLAKNIQYF. Written as DNA, the CDR3 is TGTGCCAGCAGTTTGGGTGGATTTCTAGCCAAAAACATTCAGTACTTC.

On this clonotype itself: The junction departs from germline at one end; a sequencing error may be responsible. The chain is built from TRBV28 and TRBJ1-1; D uncertain. The CDR3 spans 19 residues. Germline loops: CDR1 MDHEN, CDR2 SYDVKM. The CDR3 spells CAGSLEDGGLNRENTEAFF. CDR3 nucleotides: TGTGCCGGCAGTTTAGAGGACGGCGGTCTCAATCGGGAGAACACTGAAGCTTTCTTT.

This clonotype has ten or more counts. This chain joins TRBV2 and TRBJ1-1; tentative D call: TRBD1 (5 bases). The length of the CDR3 is 12 residues. Trimming took 4 bases from V and 12 from J, leaving 15 bases between them. The germline V gene has CDR1 SNHLY and CDR2 FYNNEI. The CDR3 sequence is CASSGQGGESFF. DNA of the CDR3: TGTGCCAGCAGTGGGCAGGGAGGGGAGTCTTTCTTT.

This clonotype was observed at least ten times. The rearrangement joins TRBV24-1 to TRBJ1-5, with D perhaps matching TRBD1 (6 bases). Germline CDR1 and CDR2: KGHDR and SFDVKD. The V gene lost 5 bases and the J gene lost 7 bases, with 11 bases spanning the gap. This CDR3 contains 13 residues. The CDR3 DNA is TGTGCCACCAGTGGGGCAGGGGAGCAGCCCCAGCATTTT. This encodes CATSGAGEQPQHF.

This clonotype was counted at least ten times. V and J are TRBV28 and TRBJ1-1, with D perhaps matching TRBD1 (5 bases). V was shortened by 8 bases and J by 3 bases, with 13 bases between the two germline ends. The length of the CDR3 is 13 residues. Germline V CDR1 and CDR2: MDHEN, SYDVKM. CDR3 in amino acids: CASAYRLYTEAFF. As DNA, the CDR3 is TGTGCCAGCGCGTACAGGCTTTACACTGAAGCTTTCTTT.

This clonotype was counted many times. This chain connects TRBV27 to TRBJ1-6; D is ambiguous. Trimming removed 6 bases from V and 8 bases from J, with 8 bases in between. The CDR3 consists of 12 residues. Germline CDR1 MNHEY, CDR2 SMNVEV (reference sequence). In DNA form, the CDR3 reads TGTGCCAGCAGGAGGATAGATTCACCCCTCCACTTT. Protein: CASRRIDSPLHF.

This clonotype has at least ten counts. The chain recombines TRBV28 with TRBJ2-1; perhaps TRBD2 as D (6 bases). The germline V and J ends were trimmed by 7 bases and 13 bases, with 17 bases remaining between them. The length of the CDR3 is 12 residues. Germline assignment: CDR1 MDHEN and CDR2 SYDVKM. The CDR3 is CASTSRGTQQFF. The CDR3, as DNA: TGTGCCAGCACCTCACGGGGGACCCAACAGTTCTTC.

This clonotype has at least ten counts. The gene calls are TRBV18 and TRBJ1-6, with D hard to call. The CDR3 is made up of 13 amino acids. Trimming pared 1 base from V and 5 bases from J, leaving 3 bases between. Germline CDR1 KGHSH, CDR2 LQKENI. The chain's CDR3 is CASSPLDNSPLHF. DNA for the CDR3: TGTGCCAGCTCACCACTAGATAATTCACCCCTCCACTTT.

Ten or more counts support this clonotype. The chain couples TRBV30 to TRBJ1-5; D unresolved. This CDR3 comprises 13 residues. In germline, CDR1 is GTSNPN, CDR2 SVGIG (reference sequence). V lost 0 bases to trimming and J lost 2 bases, with 5 bases between them. The CDR3 DNA reads TGTGCCTGGAGTGTGGTCGGCAATCAGCCCCAGCATTTT. Translation: CAWSVVGNQPQHF.

This clonotype occurred a few times. Being one base from a much bigger clone, this may be a read error. J is TRBJ1-1 and V is TRBV12-3 or TRBV12-4, with a weak D call TRBD1 (6 bases). V was trimmed by 4 bases and J by 4 bases, leaving 13 bases between them. This CDR3 is built from 14 residues. The chain's CDR3 is CASSSTRGGTEAFF. CDR3 sequence (DNA): TGTGCCAGCAGTTCTACCAGGGGAGGCACTGAAGCTTTCTTT.

Of note for this clonotype: Being one base from a much bigger clone, this may be a read error. This chain uses TRBV12-3 or TRBV12-4 with TRBJ2-7; D not resolved. Trimming took off 2 bases at V and 3 bases at J, with 5 bases between the two ends. CDR3 length: 12 amino acids. CDR3 residues: CASSLFNYEQYF. The CDR3 region has the DNA TGTGCCAGCAGTTTATTCAACTACGAGCAGTACTTC.

This clonotype was counted ten times or more. V usage is TRBV12-3 or TRBV12-4 and J usage is TRBJ1-4; D remains ambiguous. V was cut by 3 bases and J by 1 base, with 6 bases left in between. This CDR3 spans 14 amino acids. The chain's CDR3 is CASSLIGTNEKLFF. The CDR3 region has the DNA TGTGCCAGCAGTTTGATAGGAACTAATGAAAAACTGTTTTTT.

In its sample, this clonotype was seen many times. The chain combines TRBV7-8 with TRBJ1-2; D is ambiguous. V was cut by 3 bases and J by 8 bases, with 10 bases left in between. CDR3 length: 12 amino acids. Germline-derived CDR1 and CDR2 are SGHVS and FQNEAQ. The CDR3 DNA sequence: TGTGCCAGCAGCTTCAATGGTTTGGGCTACACCTTC. Residues: CASSFNGLGYTF.

This clonotype was found many times. The chain carries TRBV2 and TRBJ2-1, with D perhaps being TRBD1 or TRBD2 (5 bases each). V lost 1 base and J 2 bases, leaving 12 bases between the germline ends. The CDR3 extends over 16 amino acids. Germline CDR1 is SNHLY and CDR2 is FYNNEI. The CDR3 DNA reads TGTGCCAGCAGTGAAGAGGCAGGGACCCCCTACAATGAGCAGTTCTTC. This sequence encodes CASSEEAGTPYNEQFF.

This chain links TRBV19 with TRBJ1-5; the D is unclear. Germline CDR1 is LNHDA and CDR2 is SQIVND (reference sequence). Deletions cut 4 bases from V and 2 bases from J, with 12 bases between. There are 15 residues in the CDR3. The CDR3 loop reads CASSTPRQGNQPQHF. CDR3 bases: TGTGCCAGTAGTACCCCTAGACAAGGCAATCAGCCCCAGCATTTT.

The chain combines TRBV12-3 or TRBV12-4 with TRBJ1-2, with TRBD1 matching 10 bases. The CDR3 length is 16 residues. With 5 bases clipped from V and 8 bases from J, the junction kept 14 bases outside the gene matches. For the CDR3, the DNA is TGTGCCAGCAGTCCTCTTGCGGGACAGGGGACGGACGGCTACACCTTC. Residues: CASSPLAGQGTDGYTF.

The chain combines TRBV18 with TRBJ2-2, with D perhaps TRBD1 (6 bases). Germline V gene sequence: CDR1 KGHSH, CDR2 LQKENI. The CDR3 is 15 residues long. With 1 base removed from V and 5 bases from J, the gap between germline ends came to 11 bases. This CDR3 reads CASSPRRGKTGELFF. Here the CDR3 DNA reads TGTGCCAGCTCACCACGCAGGGGCAAAACCGGGGAGCTGTTTTTT.

This clonotype was seen many times. The chain combines TRBV2 with TRBJ1-2; no clear D. This CDR3 spans 13 amino acids. V lost 7 bases and J lost 7, with 16 bases in between. CDR1 and CDR2 from the germline V gene are SNHLY and FYNNEI. CDR3 in amino acids: CASTVTPNGGYTF. DNA of the CDR3: TGTGCCAGCACCGTCACACCAAACGGTGGCTACACCTTC.